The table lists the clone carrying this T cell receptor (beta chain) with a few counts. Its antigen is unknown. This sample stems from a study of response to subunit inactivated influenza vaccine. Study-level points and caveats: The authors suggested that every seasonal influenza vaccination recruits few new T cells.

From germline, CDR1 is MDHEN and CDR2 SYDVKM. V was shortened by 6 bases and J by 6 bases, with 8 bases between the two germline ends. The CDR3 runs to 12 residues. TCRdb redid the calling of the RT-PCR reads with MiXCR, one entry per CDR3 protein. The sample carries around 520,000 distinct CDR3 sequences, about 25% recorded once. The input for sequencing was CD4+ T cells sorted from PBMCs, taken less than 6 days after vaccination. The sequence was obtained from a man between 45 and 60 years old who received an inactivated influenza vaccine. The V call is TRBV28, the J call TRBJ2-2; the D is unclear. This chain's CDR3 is CASSVPPGELFF. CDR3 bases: TGTGCCAGCAGCGTGCCCCCCGGGGAGCTGTTTTTT.